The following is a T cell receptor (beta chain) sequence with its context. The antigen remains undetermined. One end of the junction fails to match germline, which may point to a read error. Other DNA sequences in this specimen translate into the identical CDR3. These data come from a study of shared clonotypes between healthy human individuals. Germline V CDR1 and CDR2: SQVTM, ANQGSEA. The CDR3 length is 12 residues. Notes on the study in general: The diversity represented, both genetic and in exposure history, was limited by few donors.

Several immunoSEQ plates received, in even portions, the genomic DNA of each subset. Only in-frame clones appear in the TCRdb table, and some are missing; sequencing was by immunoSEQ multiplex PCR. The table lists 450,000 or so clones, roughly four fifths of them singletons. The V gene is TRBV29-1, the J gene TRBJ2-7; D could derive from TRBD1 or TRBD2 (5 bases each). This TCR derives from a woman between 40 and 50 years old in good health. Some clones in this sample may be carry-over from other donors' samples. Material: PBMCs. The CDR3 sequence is CSVEDRGVGLSF. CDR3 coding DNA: TGCAGCGTTGAAGATAGGGGTGTCGGACTTTCCTTC.